One and the same sample provided the 17 T cell receptor beta chains below, sequenced in a study of blood T cells in healthy people across ages. A second PCR, run for roughly 6 to 11 cycles, used a sample-barcoded 5' primer plus a J-beta primer mix. TCRdb fed the 5' RACE reads into MiXCR, producing one record per CDR3 protein. Of about 780,000 distinct CDR3 sequences in the sample, about 47% are singletons; the top ten hold roughly 20%. Source material: blood. The receptors derive from a man older than 75 in good health.

This chain connects TRBV6-5 to TRBJ2-7; maybe TRBD1 (6 bases). V was pared by 0 bases and J by 0 bases, with 18 bases between. CDR3 length: 18 residues. Looked up from germline, CDR1 is MNHEY and CDR2 is SVGAGI. CDR3 coding DNA: TGTGCCAGCAGTTACTCGGTCCCAACCACAGGGAGCTCCTACGAGCAGTACTTC. Translated, it gives CASSYSVPTTGSSYEQYF.

This clonotype was counted only a few times. The V gene is TRBV12-3 or TRBV12-4, the J gene TRBJ1-2; D remains unclear. This CDR3 region has 14 residues. V shed 2 bases and J shed 4 bases, with 11 bases lying between them. For the CDR3, the DNA is TGTGCCAGCAGTTTATTGGCCGGAACCTATGGCTACACCTTC. This sequence encodes CASSLLAGTYGYTF.

The gene calls are TRBV7-2 and TRBJ2-3, with 8 bases fitting TRBD2. Germline assignment: CDR1 SGHTA and CDR2 FQGNSA. V dropped 0 bases and J dropped 6; count of bases not matched to a gene: 5. The length of the CDR3 is 15 residues. This chain's CDR3 is CASSLARAGVDTQYF. CDR3 DNA sequence: TGTGCCAGCAGCTTAGCCAGAGCGGGAGTTGATACGCAGTATTTT.

The rearrangement joins TRBV6-2 or TRBV6-3 to TRBJ1-1, with TRBD1 as a possible D gene (5 bases). This CDR3 has 16 residues. The V gene's germline CDR1 is MNHEY and CDR2 SVGEGT. The V gene lost 0 bases and the J gene lost 5 bases, with 16 bases spanning the gap. The CDR3, as DNA: TGTGCCAGCAGTTACTCGACCCGGCAGGGTAGAACTGAAGCTTTCTTT. It specifies CASSYSTRQGRTEAFF.

The chain combines TRBV28 with TRBJ1-5; 8 nucleotides match TRBD1. Germline CDR1 and CDR2: MDHEN and SYDVKM. J lost 6 bases, V lost 1 base, and 8 bases had no gene match. This CDR3 comprises 16 residues. CDR3 loop: CASSLSRQGLGQPQHF. The CDR3 DNA is TGTGCCAGCAGTTTATCAAGACAGGGGCTAGGTCAGCCCCAGCATTTT.

The genes are TRBV5-6 and TRBJ2-7; 12 bases are shared with TRBD1. The CDR3 is 15 residues long. J lost 9 bases, V lost 2 bases, and 9 bases had no gene match. Germline V gives CDR1 SGHDT, CDR2 YYEEEE. The CDR3 protein is CASSFSGTGGVGQYF. The CDR3 DNA follows: TGTGCCAGCAGCTTCAGCGGGACAGGGGGCGTAGGGCAGTACTTC.

This clonotype was seen only a few times. V usage is TRBV10-3 and J usage is TRBJ2-5; 8 positions match TRBD1. Unmatched junction bases numbered 4, after V lost 3 bases and J lost 1 base. The length of the CDR3 is 15 residues. Germline CDR1 is ENHRY and CDR2 is SYGVKD. For the CDR3, the DNA is TGTGCCATCAGTGAAGCAGGACAGGGCCAAGAGACCCAGTACTTC. It translates to CAISEAGQGQETQYF.

V is TRBV14 and J is TRBJ2-1, with D perhaps matching TRBD2 (5 bases). This CDR3 is 18 amino acids long. Between the trimmed V and J ends, which lost 0 bases and 3 bases, there was a span of 18 bases. Looked up from germline, CDR1 is SGHDN and CDR2 is FVKESK. The CDR3 loop is CASSQDIREPPFYNEQFF. The CDR3 DNA sequence: TGTGCCAGCAGCCAAGATATCCGGGAACCCCCCTTCTACAATGAGCAGTTCTTC.

The CDR3 is CSASGPYGAGQYF. The CDR3 nucleotides read TGCAGTGCCTCCGGGCCTTACGGAGCGGGGCAGTATTTT. The V and J genes are TRBV20-1 and TRBJ2-3; D is possibly TRBD2 (6 bases). The length of the CDR3 is 13 residues. V lost 6 bases to trimming and J lost 11 bases, with 21 bases between them. Germline CDR1 is DFQATT and CDR2 is SNEGSKA (reference sequence).

The chain is built from TRBV20-1 and TRBJ2-5; 7 bases align to TRBD1. CDR1 and CDR2 from the germline V gene are DFQATT and SNEGSKA (reference sequence). The CDR3 runs 12 residues. V trimming: 7 bases; J trimming: 2 bases; junction bases outside the gene matches: 4. CDR3 amino acids: CSGRDSQETQYF. The CDR3 DNA sequence: TGCAGTGGCCGGGACAGTCAAGAGACCCAGTACTTC.

To note about this clonotype: One end of the junction fails to match germline, which may point to a read error. This chain links TRBV6-1 with TRBJ1-2; 9 bases map to TRBD1. This CDR3 has 14 amino acids. CDR1 and CDR2 (germline): MNHNS, SASEGT. The CDR3, as DNA: TGTGCCAGCACTCGGGACAGGGATTGGGATGGCCACACCTTC. The encoded protein is CASTRDRDWDGHTF.

There are a few counts of this clonotype. This chain uses TRBV29-1 with TRBJ2-3; D is perhaps TRBD1 (5 bases). The V and J ends lost 1 base and 3 bases respectively, with 14 bases between them. This CDR3 region has 15 residues. Germline assignment: CDR1 SQVTM and CDR2 ANQGSEA. This CDR3 reads CSVEGGRGLTDTQYF. CDR3 DNA: TGCAGCGTTGAAGGAGGAAGGGGTTTAACAGATACGCAGTATTTT.

This clonotype showed up just a few times. The chain joins TRBV7-2 to TRBJ2-1; tentatively, D is TRBD2 (6 bases). From germline, CDR1 is SGHTA and CDR2 FQGNSA. The CDR3 contains 14 residues. Trimming pared 7 bases from V and 1 base from J, leaving 11 bases between. The DNA of the CDR3 is TGTGCCAGCACCCGGACTACTTCCTACAATGAGCAGTTCTTC. It specifies CASTRTTSYNEQFF.

This chain links TRBV3-1 with TRBJ2-5, with TRBD2 identical over 7 bases. Trimming took 2 bases from V and 5 from J; bases not matched to a gene: 8. CDR1 and CDR2 from the germline V gene are LGHDT and YNNKEL (reference sequence). This CDR3 has 15 residues. The CDR3 DNA follows: TGTGCCAGCAGCCAACGTGCGGGAGTAGGGGAGACCCAGTACTTC. Protein: CASSQRAGVGETQYF.

On this clonotype: Its ends do not fully match the called genes, so a read error is possible. J is TRBJ2-3 and V is TRBV20-1, with D perhaps TRBD2 (5 bases). There are 14 residues in the CDR3. Looked up from germline, CDR1 is DFQATT and CDR2 is SNEGSKA (reference sequence). CDR3 sequence (DNA): TGCAGTGTTAGAGAACGGGATTGGGCAGATACGCAGTATTTT. This codes for CSVRERDWADTQYF.

On this clonotype: Relative to the germline gene, one junction end is altered; a read error may explain this. The chain is built from TRBV7-2 and TRBJ2-3, with TRBD2 matching over 7 bases. CDR3 length: 15 amino acids. CDR1 is SGHTA, CDR2 FQGNSA, per germline. The CDR3 DNA is TGTGCCTGCAGCTTAGCTAGCGGAAGCACAGATACGCAGTATTTT. Translating gives CACSLASGSTDTQYF. Complete variable domain (other parts from reference TRBV7-2 and TRBJ2-3): GAGVSQSPSNKVTEKGKDVELRCDPISGHTALYWYRQSLGQGLEFLIYFQGNSAPDKSGLPSDRFSAERTGGSVSTLTIQRTQQEDSAVYLCACSLASGSTDTQYFGPGTRLTVL.

The chain uses TRBV6-2 or TRBV6-3 and TRBJ2-5; no firm D call. Germline CDR1 is MNHEY and CDR2 is SVGEGT. Trimming removed 4 bases at V and 1 base at J, with 16 bases between. The CDR3 sequence is 16 residues long. CDR3 region: CASSFPQSKSQETQYF. Here the CDR3 DNA reads TGTGCCAGCAGTTTCCCCCAGTCTAAGTCCCAAGAGACCCAGTACTTC.